The 9 T cell receptor beta chains in this list originate from one sample, sequenced in a study of T-cell memory formation after mild COVID-19. TCRdb redid the calling of the 5' RACE reads with MiXCR, one entry per CDR3 protein. The table has 300,000 to 350,000 distinct CDR3 sequences, just under 20% seen once. The specimen was PBMCs or a T cell subset sorted from them (not recorded which). These receptors were obtained from a man younger than 30 who had mild COVID-19 (a few samples of this study predate the infection). Cell type and time point are not known.

V gene TRBV3-1 combines with J gene TRBJ2-5, with D maybe TRBD2 (5 bases). The CDR3 totals 13 residues. The germline gives CDR1 LGHDT, CDR2 YNNKEL (reference sequence). V shed 2 bases and J shed 5 bases, with 9 bases lying between them. Here the CDR3 reads CASSQNRGETQYF. The CDR3, as DNA: TGTGCCAGCAGCCAAAACCGAGGGGAGACCCAGTACTTC.

The chain employs TRBV30 and TRBJ1-2; D is unresolved. The CDR3 is 13 amino acids. Looked up from germline, CDR1 is GTSNPN and CDR2 is SVGIG (reference sequence). V lost 3 bases to trimming and J lost 4 bases, with 12 bases between them. The CDR3 coding sequence is TGTGCCTGGAGGACGGGCGTAGGCTATGGCTACACCTTC. It codes for CAWRTGVGYGYTF.

The chain recombines TRBV25-1 with TRBJ1-4, with a weak D call TRBD1 (5 bases). The CDR3 length is 15 residues. The germline V and J ends were trimmed by 3 bases and 5 bases, with 13 bases remaining between them. Germline assignment: CDR1 MGHDK and CDR2 SYGVNS. The CDR3 region has the DNA TGTGCCAGCAGTGATACCGGGACGGCGAATGAAAAACTGTTTTTT. This encodes CASSDTGTANEKLFF.

V gene TRBV12-3 or TRBV12-4 combines with J gene TRBJ1-2; 7 nucleotides match TRBD1. The J segment lost 2 bases and the V segment lost 10 bases, leaving 7 bases of the junction unmatched. The CDR3 length is 13 residues. The CDR3 here is CATAGQLNYGYTF. The CDR3 DNA is TGTGCCACCGCGGGACAGCTGAACTATGGCTACACCTTC.

The chain is built from TRBV7-9 and TRBJ1-2; a weak D match, TRBD1 (6 bases). Trimming stripped 7 bases from V and 4 bases from J, with 22 bases between. Germline V gives CDR1 SEHNR, CDR2 FQNEAQ (reference sequence). The CDR3 is 16 residues long. The CDR3 DNA is TGTGCCAGCACCCTAGGGGGAGGGGCGCCCCCCTATGGCTACACCTTC. It translates to CASTLGGGAPPYGYTF.

This clonotype was observed a few times. The CDR3 spells CASSPPATIPDTQYF. The CDR3, as DNA: TGTGCCAGCTCACCACCGGCTACTATCCCAGATACGCAGTATTTT. The chain is built from TRBV18 and TRBJ2-3, with D unclear. Germline assignment: CDR1 KGHSH and CDR2 LQKENI. This CDR3 spans 15 amino acids. The V end was cut by 0 bases, the J end by 4 bases, with 11 bases between.

A few counts support this clonotype. The chain is built from TRBV4-2 and TRBJ1-1, with D uncertain. V was clipped by 1 base and J by 1 base, with 10 bases between them. Germline V gene data show CDR1 as LGHNA and CDR2 as YNFKEQ. The CDR3 totals 15 residues. The DNA for the CDR3 is TGTGCCAGCAGCCAAGGCAGTGCGGGGAACACTGAAGCTTTCTTT. Its translation is CASSQGSAGNTEAFF.

The chain carries TRBV7-9 and TRBJ2-7; D gene uncertain. The CDR3 totals 17 residues. The germline V gene encodes CDR1 SEHNR and CDR2 FQNEAQ (reference sequence). Trimming removed 0 bases from V and 2 bases from J, with 17 bases in between. The CDR3 loop is CASSLAQSSTFPYEQYV. CDR3 in DNA: TGTGCCAGCAGCTTAGCGCAGAGCTCAACGTTCCCCTACGAGCAGTACGTC.

This clonotype has only a few counts. The J gene is TRBJ2-7, the V gene TRBV29-1, with D perhaps given as TRBD1 or TRBD2 (5 bases each). V was trimmed by 5 bases and J by 7 bases, leaving 21 bases between them. This CDR3 is built from 14 residues. Germline CDR1 and CDR2: SQVTM and ANQGSEA. CDR3 loop: CSVTTVGGSWEQYF. CDR3 DNA sequence: TGCAGCGTTACGACAGTTGGGGGATCGTGGGAGCAGTACTTC.